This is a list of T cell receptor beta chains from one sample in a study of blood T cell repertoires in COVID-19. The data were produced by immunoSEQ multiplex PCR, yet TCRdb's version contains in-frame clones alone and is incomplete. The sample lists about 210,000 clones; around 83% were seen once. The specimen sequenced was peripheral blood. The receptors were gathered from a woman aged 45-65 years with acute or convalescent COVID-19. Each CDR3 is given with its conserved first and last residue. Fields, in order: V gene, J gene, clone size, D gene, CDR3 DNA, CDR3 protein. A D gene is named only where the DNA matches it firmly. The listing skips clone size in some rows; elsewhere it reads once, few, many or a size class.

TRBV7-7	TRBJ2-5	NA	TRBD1	TGTGCCAGCAGCTCGGACAGGGCGGCACAGACCCAGTACTTC	CASSSDRAAQTQYF
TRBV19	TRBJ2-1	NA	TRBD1	TGTGCCAGTACCAAGGGTTGGGACAGGGATCGCAATGAGCAGTTCTTC	CASTKGWDRDRNEQFF
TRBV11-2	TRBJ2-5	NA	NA	TGTGCCATCAGGGGGCTAGCGGAGGAGACCCAGTACTTC	CAIRGLAEETQYF
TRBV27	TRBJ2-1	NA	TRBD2	TGTGCCAGCTCTTCATTCGGCCTGTTAACTACTAGCGGCCTGGCCAATGAGCAGTTCTTC	CASSSFGLLTTSGLANEQFF
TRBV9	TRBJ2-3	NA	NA	TGTGCCAGCAGCGTCCATTCAGATACGCAGTATTTT	CASSVHSDTQYF
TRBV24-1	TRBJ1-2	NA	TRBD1	TGTGCCACCAGTGATCCAGCACGGGACAGGGGTCATGGCTACACCTTC	CATSDPARDRGHGYTF
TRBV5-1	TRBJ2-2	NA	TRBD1	TGCGCCAGCAGCTTGAATCAGGGGGCGATGGGGGAGCTGTTTTTT	CASSLNQGAMGELFF
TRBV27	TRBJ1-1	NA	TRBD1	TGTGCCAGCAGTTTATTAGGGGGCAACACTGAAGCTTTCTTT	CASSLLGGNTEAFF
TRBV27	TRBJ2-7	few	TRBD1	TGTGCCAGCAGTTCCCAGGGGGCCTCCTACGAGCAGTACTTC	CASSSQGASYEQYF
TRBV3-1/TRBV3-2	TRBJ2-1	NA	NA	TGTGCCAGCAGCCACTCCCTCGGGAGATACAATGAGCAGTTCTTC	CASSHSLGRYNEQFF
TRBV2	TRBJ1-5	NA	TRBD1	TGTGCCAGCTCTCGGGGACAGGGATTCAATCAGCCCCAGCATTTT	CASSRGQGFNQPQHF
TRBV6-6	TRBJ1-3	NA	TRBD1	TGTGCCAGCAGTCATAGGGGACAGGGAGGAAACACCATATATTTT	CASSHRGQGGNTIYF
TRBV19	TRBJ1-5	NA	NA	TGTGCCAGTAGTCCCCAGGGCAATCAGCCCCAGCATTTT	CASSPQGNQPQHF
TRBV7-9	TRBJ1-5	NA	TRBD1	TGTGCCAGCAGCCTAGGGACAGGGGGTAGTCAGCCCCAGCATTTT	CASSLGTGGSQPQHF
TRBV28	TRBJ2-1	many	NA	TGTGCCACCGACCCACAGGGCAATGAGCAGTTCTTC	CATDPQGNEQFF
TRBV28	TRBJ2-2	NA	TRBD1	TGTGCCAGCAGTTCCGGACAGGGGGCGCAGGAGACCGGGGAGCTGTTTTTT	CASSSGQGAQETGELFF
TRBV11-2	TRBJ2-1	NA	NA	TGTGCCAGCAGCTTAGCTAGCAGCAATGAGCAGTTCTTC	CASSLASSNEQFF
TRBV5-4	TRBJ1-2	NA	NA	TGTGCCAGCAGCCCGGACAGTAACTATGGCTACACCTTC	CASSPDSNYGYTF
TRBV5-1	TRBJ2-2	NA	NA	TGCGCCAGCAGCCCCCGTGGGGGGGGGAGCGGACAGAAGAGCACCGGGGAGCTGTTTTTT	CASSPRGGGSGQKSTGELFF
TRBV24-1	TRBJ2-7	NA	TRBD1	TGTGCCACCAGTGATTCTCGGGACAGTCCCTACGAGCAGTACTTC	CATSDSRDSPYEQYF
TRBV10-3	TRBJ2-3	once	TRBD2	TGTGCCATCAGTCCAAGCCTAGCGGGGTTCACAGATACGCAGTATTTT	CAISPSLAGFTDTQYF
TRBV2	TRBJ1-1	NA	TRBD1	TGTGCCAGCACCAGGGACAGCAACACTGAAGCTTTCTTT	CASTRDSNTEAFF
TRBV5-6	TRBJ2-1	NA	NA	TGTGCCAGCAGCTTGTTTCGGACGACTAAGTCCAATGAGCAGTTCTTC	CASSLFRTTKSNEQFF
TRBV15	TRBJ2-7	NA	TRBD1	TGTGCCACACAATACATTGGACAGGGCAGCGAGCAGTACTTC	CATQYIGQGSEQYF
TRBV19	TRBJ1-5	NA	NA	TGTGCCAGTAGTCCAGACAATTTAGGGGCGCCCCAGCATTTT	CASSPDNLGAPQHF
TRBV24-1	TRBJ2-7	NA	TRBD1	TGTGCCACCAGTGACCCAGGGACAGGGCACTACGAGCAGTACTTC	CATSDPGTGHYEQYF
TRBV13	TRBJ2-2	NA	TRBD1	TGTGCCAGCAGCTTAGCTGAGGGGACAGGGGACACCGGGGAGCTGTTTTTT	CASSLAEGTGDTGELFF
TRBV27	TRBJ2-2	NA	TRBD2	TGTGCCAGCAGTTTAATTCCTAGCGGGAGTATGAGCGGGGAGCTGTTTTTT	CASSLIPSGSMSGELFF
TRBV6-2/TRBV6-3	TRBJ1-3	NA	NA	TGTGCCAGCAGTCAATCGACACCCGCACCTGGAAACACCATATATTTT	CASSQSTPAPGNTIYF
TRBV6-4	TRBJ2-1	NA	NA	TGTGCCAGCGGGAGACAGGTCGGCGGGGGAAGCTCCTACAATGAGCAGTTCTTC	CASGRQVGGGSSYNEQFF
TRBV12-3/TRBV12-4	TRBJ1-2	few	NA	TGTGCCAGCAGGCGACAGCTTAACTATGGCTACACCTTC	CASRRQLNYGYTF
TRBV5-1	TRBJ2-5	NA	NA	TGCGCCAGCAGCATAAAAGAGACCCAGTACTTC	CASSIKETQYF
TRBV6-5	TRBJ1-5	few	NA	TGTGCCAGCAGTTTGGACTTTACTCAGCCCCAGCATTTT	CASSLDFTQPQHF
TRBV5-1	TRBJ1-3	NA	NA	TGCGCCAGCAGCTTGGTCCCGGTAGGGAGCTCTGGAAACACCATATATTTT	CASSLVPVGSSGNTIYF
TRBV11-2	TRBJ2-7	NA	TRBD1	TGTGCCAGCAAACTCGGCCGGGGACAGGGTGTTTACGAGCAGTACTTC	CASKLGRGQGVYEQYF
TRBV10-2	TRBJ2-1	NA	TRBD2	TGCGCCAGCAGTGACTGGGAGGGTAATGAGCAGTTCTTC	CASSDWEGNEQFF
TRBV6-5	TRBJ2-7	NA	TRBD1	TGTGCCAGTACAGGGGGCCAGAGCTCCTACGAGCAGTACTTC	CASTGGQSSYEQYF
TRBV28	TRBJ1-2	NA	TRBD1	TGTGCCAGCAGTTCCGACCTCCTGGACAGGGGAAAGGAGTTTTATGGCTACACCTTC	CASSSDLLDRGKEFYGYTF
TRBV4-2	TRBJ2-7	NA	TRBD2	TGTGCCAGCAGCCAAGATCGGGGACTAGCGGGAGATCCCGAGCAGTACTTC	CASSQDRGLAGDPEQYF
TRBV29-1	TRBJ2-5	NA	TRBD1	TGCAGCGTGTCGAACCCGGGACAGGGGCTCTACCAAGAGACCCAGTACTTC	CSVSNPGQGLYQETQYF
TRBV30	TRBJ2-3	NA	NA	TGTGCCTGGAGCGTGGCAGGGGCCAGGGATACGCAGTATTTT	CAWSVAGARDTQYF
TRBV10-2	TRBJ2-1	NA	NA	TGCGCCAGCAGTGTGAGGCTAGTAGAGCAGTTCTTC	CASSVRLVEQFF
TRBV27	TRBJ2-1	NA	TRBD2	TGTGCCAGCAAAGCGGGAGGGTACAATGAGCAGTTCTTC	CASKAGGYNEQFF
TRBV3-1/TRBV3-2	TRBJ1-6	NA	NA	TGTGCCAGCAGCGTACAGGAGTATAATTCACCCCTCCACTTT	CASSVQEYNSPLHF
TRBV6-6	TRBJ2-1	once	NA	TGTGCCAGCAGTTACGTCCCAGCGAGCGATTACAATGAGCAGTTCTTC	CASSYVPASDYNEQFF
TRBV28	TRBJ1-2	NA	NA	TGTGCCAGCAGTTTACCAGACAGCCTAGCTAACTATGGCTACACCTTC	CASSLPDSLANYGYTF
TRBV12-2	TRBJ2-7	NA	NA	TGTGCAAGTCGCTTTCCGGCCCCGGGGTCCCCCTACGAGCAGTACTTC	CASRFPAPGSPYEQYF
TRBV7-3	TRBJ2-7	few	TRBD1	TGTGCCAGCAGCTCGGGACAGGGTACCGGAACCTACGAGCAGTACTTC	CASSSGQGTGTYEQYF
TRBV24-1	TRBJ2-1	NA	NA	TGTGCCACCAGTGGCCCCGTCGGGACTCGGAGCAATGAGCAGTTCTTC	CATSGPVGTRSNEQFF
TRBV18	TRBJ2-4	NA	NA	TGTGCCAGCTCACCGCCGGACGGACTAGCCAAAAACATTCAGTACTTC	CASSPPDGLAKNIQYF